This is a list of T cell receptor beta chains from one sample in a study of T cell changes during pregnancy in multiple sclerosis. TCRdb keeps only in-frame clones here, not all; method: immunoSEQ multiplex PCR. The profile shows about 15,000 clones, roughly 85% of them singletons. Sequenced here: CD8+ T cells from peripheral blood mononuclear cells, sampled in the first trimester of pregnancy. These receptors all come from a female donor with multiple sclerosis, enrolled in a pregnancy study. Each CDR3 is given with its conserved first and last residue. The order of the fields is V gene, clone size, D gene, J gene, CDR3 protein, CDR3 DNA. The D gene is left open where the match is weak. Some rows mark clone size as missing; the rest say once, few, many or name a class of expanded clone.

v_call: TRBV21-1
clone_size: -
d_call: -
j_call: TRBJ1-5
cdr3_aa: CASSASPDRGKLDSNQPQHF
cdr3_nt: TGTGCCAGCAGCGCCTCCCCGGACAGGGGGAAACTTGATAGCAATCAGCCCCAGCATTTT

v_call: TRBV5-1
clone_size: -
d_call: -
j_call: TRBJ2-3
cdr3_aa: CASSLAGRITDTQYF
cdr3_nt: TGCGCCAGCAGCTTGGCCGGCAGGATTACAGATACGCAGTATTTT

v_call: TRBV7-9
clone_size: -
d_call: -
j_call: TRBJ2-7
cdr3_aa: CASSLSLTPSSYEQYF
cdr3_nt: TGTGCCAGCAGCTTGAGCCTCACTCCGAGCTCCTACGAGCAGTACTTC

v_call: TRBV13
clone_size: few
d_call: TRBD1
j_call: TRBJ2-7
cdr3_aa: CASSLGTGIPSEQYF
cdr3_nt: TGTGCCAGCAGCTTGGGGACAGGGATTCCCTCCGAGCAGTACTTC

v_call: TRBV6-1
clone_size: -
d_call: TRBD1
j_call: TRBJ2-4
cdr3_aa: CASSERQGLAKNIQYF
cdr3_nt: TGTGCCAGCAGTGAGCGACAGGGCTTAGCCAAAAACATTCAGTACTTC

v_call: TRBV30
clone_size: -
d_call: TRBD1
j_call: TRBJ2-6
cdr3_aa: CAWSRTGGSGANVLTF
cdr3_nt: TGTGCCTGGAGTAGGACAGGGGGCTCTGGGGCCAACGTCCTGACTTTC

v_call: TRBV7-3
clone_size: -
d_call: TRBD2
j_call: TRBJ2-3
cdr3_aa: CASSPTSFQDTQYF
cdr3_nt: TGTGCCAGCAGCCCGACTAGCTTCCAAGATACGCAGTATTTT

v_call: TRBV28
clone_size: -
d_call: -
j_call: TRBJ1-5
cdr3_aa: CASSLGTGSGQPQHF
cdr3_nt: TGTGCCAGCTCTCTGGGTACAGGTTCGGGTCAGCCCCAGCATTTT

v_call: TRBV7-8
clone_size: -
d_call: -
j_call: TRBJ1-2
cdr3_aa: CASSLDLRGFGYTF
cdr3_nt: TGTGCCAGCAGCTTAGATCTCAGAGGGTTCGGCTACACCTTC

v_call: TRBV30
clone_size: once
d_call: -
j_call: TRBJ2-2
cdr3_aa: CAWAPSGELFF
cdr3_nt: TGTGCCTGGGCTCCTAGCGGGGAGCTGTTTTTT

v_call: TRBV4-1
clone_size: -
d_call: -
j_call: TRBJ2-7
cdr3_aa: CASSRTTPSSYEQYF
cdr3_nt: TGCGCCAGCAGCCGGACAACGCCGAGCTCCTACGAGCAGTACTTC

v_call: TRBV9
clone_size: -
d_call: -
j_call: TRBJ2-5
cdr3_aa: CASSVGLGGETQYF
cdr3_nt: TGTGCCAGCAGCGTAGGGTTGGGAGGAGAGACCCAGTACTTC

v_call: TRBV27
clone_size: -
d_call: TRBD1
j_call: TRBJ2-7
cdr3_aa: CASSFGTDYEQYF
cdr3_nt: TGTGCCAGCAGTTTTGGGACAGACTACGAGCAGTACTTC

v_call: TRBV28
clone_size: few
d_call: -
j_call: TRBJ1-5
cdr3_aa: CASSLPNQPQHF
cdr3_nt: TGTGCCAGCAGTTTACCGAATCAGCCCCAGCATTTT

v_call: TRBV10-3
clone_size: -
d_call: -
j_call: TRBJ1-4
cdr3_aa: CAISESTPHEKLFF
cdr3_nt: TGTGCCATCAGTGAGTCGACTCCGCACGAAAAACTGTTTTTT

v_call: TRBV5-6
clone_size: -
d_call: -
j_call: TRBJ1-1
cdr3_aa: CASSLPGREAFF
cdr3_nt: TGTGCCAGCAGCTTGCCTGGCCGTGAAGCTTTCTTT

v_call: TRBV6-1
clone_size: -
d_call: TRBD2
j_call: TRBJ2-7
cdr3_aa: CASSSGGTYEQYF
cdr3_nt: TGTGCCAGCAGTAGCGGGGGGACCTACGAGCAGTACTTC

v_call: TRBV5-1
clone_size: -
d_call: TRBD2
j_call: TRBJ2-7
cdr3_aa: CASSPQLAGEIREQYF
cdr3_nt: TGCGCCAGCAGCCCTCAACTAGCGGGAGAGATACGCGAGCAGTACTTC

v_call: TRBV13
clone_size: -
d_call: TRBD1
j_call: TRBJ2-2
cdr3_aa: CASSLQGDTGELFF
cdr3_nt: TGTGCCAGCAGCTTACAGGGGGACACCGGGGAGCTGTTTTTT

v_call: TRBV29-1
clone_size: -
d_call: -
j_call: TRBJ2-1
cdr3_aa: CSVEDPSTGYEQFF
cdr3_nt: TGCAGCGTTGAAGATCCGAGCACGGGGTATGAGCAGTTCTTC

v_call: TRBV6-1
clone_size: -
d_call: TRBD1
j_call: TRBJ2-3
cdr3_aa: CASSETGGEGADTQYF
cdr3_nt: TGTGCCAGCAGTGAGACAGGGGGCGAAGGCGCAGATACGCAGTATTTT

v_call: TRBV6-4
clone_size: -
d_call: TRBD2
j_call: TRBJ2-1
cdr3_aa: CASSEEGGGAYNEQFF
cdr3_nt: TGTGCCAGCAGTGAAGAGGGCGGGGGGGCCTACAATGAGCAGTTCTTC

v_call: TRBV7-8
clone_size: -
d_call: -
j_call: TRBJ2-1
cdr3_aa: CASSFFGNEQFF
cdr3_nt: TGTGCCAGCAGCTTTTTCGGCAATGAGCAGTTCTTC

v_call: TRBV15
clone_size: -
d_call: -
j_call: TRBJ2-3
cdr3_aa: CATSYGLVTDTQYF
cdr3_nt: TGTGCCACCAGCTACGGACTTGTCACAGATACGCAGTATTTT

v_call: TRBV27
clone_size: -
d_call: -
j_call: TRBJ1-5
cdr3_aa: CASSLVPGHQPQHF
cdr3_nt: TGTGCCAGCAGTTTAGTCCCAGGGCATCAGCCCCAGCATTTT

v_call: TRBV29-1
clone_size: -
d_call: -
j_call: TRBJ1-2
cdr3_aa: CSVDQKGQPEGYGYTF
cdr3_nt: TGCAGCGTTGATCAGAAAGGACAGCCAGAGGGCTATGGCTACACCTTC